These 30 T cell receptor beta chains were all obtained from the same sample, sequenced in a study of blood T cell repertoires in COVID-19. Clones were read by immunoSEQ multiplex PCR, and TCRdb kept only the in-frame ones, dropping some. The repertoire consists of about 74,000 clones, with around 88% occurring once and the leading ten covering roughly 4.8%. The sample was peripheral blood. These receptors were collected from a woman older than 75 with acute or convalescent COVID-19.

The chain couples TRBV10-2 to TRBJ1-1; D gene ambiguous. This CDR3 has 13 residues. V lost 6 bases to trimming and J lost 4 bases, with 12 bases between them. Germline V CDR1 and CDR2: WSHSY, SAAADI. DNA of the CDR3: TGCGCCAGCAGGAAGGAGGAGGGCACTGAAGCTTTCTTT. It translates to CASRKEEGTEAFF.

The rearrangement links TRBV5-1 to TRBJ2-7, with a possible D match to TRBD2 (6 bases). CDR1 and CDR2 from the germline V gene are SGHRS and YFSETQ. The ends were cut back, 2 bases at V and 7 bases at J, with 19 bases in the middle. The length of the CDR3 is 15 residues. CDR3 in DNA: TGCGCCAGCAGCTTTTCCCCGGGAGTGGTGAGGGAGCAGTACTTC. It translates to CASSFSPGVVREQYF.

This chain uses TRBV27 with TRBJ2-1, with TRBD1 matching over 12 bases. V gave up 5 bases and J gave up 7 bases; unmatched junction bases: 12. Per the germline V gene, CDR1 is MNHEY and CDR2 is SMNVEV (reference sequence). This CDR3 spans 17 amino acids. In nucleotides, the CDR3 is TGTGCCAGCAGTGAAATACCGGGACAGGGGGCGATTAATGAGCAGTTCTTC. It specifies CASSEIPGQGAINEQFF.

The rearrangement uses TRBV6-5 and TRBJ1-2; TRBD1 aligns across 7 bases. The CDR3 consists of 13 residues. Germline V gene lookup returns CDR1 MNHEY and CDR2 SVGAGI. Trimming cost V 6 bases and J 7 bases; bases outside gene matches: 8. The CDR3 nucleotides are TGTGCCAGCAGCTCGGGACAGTTCAGTGGCTACACCTTC. Its translation: CASSSGQFSGYTF.

This chain joins TRBV7-2 and TRBJ2-1; 8 bases map to TRBD2. CDR1 and CDR2 (germline): SGHTA, FQGNSA. CDR3 length: 14 amino acids. Germline trimming cut 4 bases from V and 10 bases from J; bases unmatched to any gene: 9. CDR3 sequence (DNA): TGTGCCAGCAGCTCCCAGCGGGGGAGGGAGGAGCAGTTCTTC. Protein product: CASSSQRGREEQFF.

This sequence joins TRBV29-1 and TRBJ2-7, with 7 positions matching TRBD1. Germline V gives CDR1 SQVTM, CDR2 ANQGSEA. With 4 bases clipped from V and 3 bases from J, the junction kept 6 bases outside the gene matches. CDR3 size: 13 residues. As DNA, the CDR3 is TGCAGCGTTGCGACAGGGTTACGCTACGAGCAGTACTTC. Protein product: CSVATGLRYEQYF.

The table lists this clone with a count of one. The chain recombines TRBV30 with TRBJ1-2; maybe TRBD1 (6 bases). CDR1 and CDR2 from the germline V gene are GTSNPN and SVGIG (reference sequence). The CDR3 spans 13 residues. Trimming removed 0 bases at V and 3 bases at J, with 8 bases between. The CDR3 nucleotides read TGTGCCTGGAGTGTACAGGGAGACTATGGCTACACCTTC. This gives the protein CAWSVQGDYGYTF.

The chain combines TRBV7-8 with TRBJ2-7, with D maybe TRBD1 (5 bases). The germline gives CDR1 SGHVS, CDR2 FQNEAQ. The CDR3 totals 13 residues. The V end lost 2 bases, the J end lost 5 bases, and 10 bases lay between the germline ends. CDR3 in amino acids: CASSLLGADEQYF. DNA for the CDR3: TGTGCCAGCAGCTTATTAGGGGCCGACGAGCAGTACTTC.

The gene calls are TRBV11-2 and TRBJ2-5, with TRBD1 as a possible D gene (6 bases). In germline, CDR1 is SGHAT, CDR2 FQNNGV. CDR3 length equals 14 residues. The V end lost 5 bases, the J end lost 2 bases, and 12 bases lay between the germline ends. As DNA, the CDR3 is TGTGCCAGCAGCCAACAGGGTGAACAAGAGACCCAGTACTTC. Translated, it gives CASSQQGEQETQYF. The full variable domain, rest sourced from reference TRBV11-2 and TRBJ2-5, is EAGVAQSPRYKIIEKRQSVAFWCNPISGHATLYWYQQILGQGPKLLIQFQNNGVVDDSQLPKDRFSAERLKGVDSTLKIQPAKLEDSAVYLCASSQQGEQETQYFGPGTRLLVL.

The chain joins TRBV4-3 to TRBJ1-5, with 9 bases aligning to TRBD1. With V trimmed by 2 bases and J by 3 bases, 8 bases remained unmatched. CDR3 length equals 17 residues. Germline lookup yields CDR1 LGHNA and CDR2 YSLEER. The chain's CDR3 is CASSQLEGQGDNQPQHF. The DNA for the CDR3 is TGCGCCAGCAGCCAACTAGAGGGACAGGGAGACAATCAGCCCCAGCATTTT.

The J gene is TRBJ1-2, the V gene TRBV24-1; TRBD1 agrees at 7 bases. The CDR3 sequence is 12 residues long. V lost 5 bases to trimming and J lost 6 bases; unmatched junction nucleotides: 2. The germline V gene has CDR1 KGHDR and CDR2 SFDVKD. CDR3: CATSATGHGYTF. The CDR3 DNA sequence: TGTGCCACCAGTGCGACAGGGCATGGCTACACCTTC.

In its sample, this clone was seen once. V is TRBV7-9 and J is TRBJ2-1; 9 bases are a match to TRBD1. Per germline, CDR1 SEHNR and CDR2 FQNEAQ (reference sequence). Trimming took 6 bases from V and 7 from J; bases not matched to a gene: 13. CDR3 length: 16 amino acids. The CDR3 sequence: CASSKAGTGRKNEQFF. CDR3 nucleotides: TGTGCCAGCAGTAAGGCCGGGACAGGGCGTAAGAATGAGCAGTTCTTC.

The chain employs TRBV19 and TRBJ1-4; 12 bases match TRBD1. The germline CDR1 and CDR2 sequences are LNHDA and SQIVND (reference sequence). The trim removed 7 bases at V and 6 bases at J, leaving 9 bases unmatched. The CDR3 covers 16 residues. CDR3 sequence: CASILGTGGADEKLFF. The CDR3 coding sequence is TGTGCCAGTATCTTGGGGACAGGGGGCGCGGATGAAAAACTGTTTTTT.

V usage is TRBV6-4 and J usage is TRBJ2-6; 7 bases line up with TRBD2. Germline trimming cut 6 bases from V and 2 bases from J; bases unmatched to any gene: 10. CDR1 and CDR2 from the germline V gene are MRHNA and SNTAGT. The CDR3 is 17 residues long. The CDR3: CASSPYPGRAGANVLTF. In nucleotides, the CDR3 is TGTGCCAGCAGCCCTTATCCAGGGAGGGCTGGGGCCAACGTCCTGACTTTC.

This chain links TRBV15 with TRBJ1-1, with no clear D. Germline values: CDR1 LNHNV, CDR2 YYDKDF (reference sequence). The germline V and J ends were trimmed by 0 bases and 7 bases, with 9 bases remaining between them. This CDR3 comprises 13 residues. The CDR3 loop is CATSREGRDEAFF. The CDR3, as DNA: TGTGCCACCAGCAGAGAGGGGAGGGATGAAGCTTTCTTT.

The gene calls are TRBV7-9 and TRBJ1-1, with TRBD1 as a possible D gene (6 bases). Germline V gene data show CDR1 as SEHNR and CDR2 as FQNEAQ (reference sequence). The CDR3 has 15 residues. V lost 5 bases and J 2 bases, leaving 15 bases between the germline ends. This chain's CDR3 is CASSMTGTLNTEAFF. The CDR3 bases are TGTGCCAGCAGCATGACCGGGACATTAAACACTGAAGCTTTCTTT.

The gene calls are TRBV2 and TRBJ1-1; 7 nucleotides agree with TRBD1. CDR3 size: 14 residues. V was pared by 6 bases and J by 3 bases, with 7 bases of the junction left unmatched. The germline CDR1 and CDR2 sequences are SNHLY and FYNNEI. CDR3 protein: CASSRQGGDTEAFF. The CDR3, as DNA: TGTGCCAGCAGCAGACAGGGTGGGGACACTGAAGCTTTCTTT.

The chain uses TRBV7-2 and TRBJ1-3; 10 bases are shared with TRBD1. The CDR3 contains 17 residues. V gave up 5 bases and J gave up 0 bases; unmatched junction bases: 7. CDR1 is SGHTA, CDR2 FQGNSA, per germline. The chain's CDR3 is CASSRRWTGGSGNTIYF. The CDR3 DNA reads as TGTGCCAGCAGCAGAAGATGGACAGGGGGCTCTGGAAACACCATATATTTT.

The chain combines TRBV7-6 with TRBJ2-7; TRBD2 matches 7 bases. Germline V gene lookup returns CDR1 SGHVS and CDR2 FNYEAQ. This CDR3 contains 16 residues. The J segment lost 3 bases and the V segment lost 0 bases, leaving 8 bases of the junction unmatched. This chain's CDR3 is CASSLAGASGRYEQYF. DNA of the CDR3: TGTGCCAGCAGCTTAGCCGGGGCTAGCGGACGCTACGAGCAGTACTTC.

This sequence joins TRBV30 and TRBJ2-7; D may be TRBD2 (6 bases). Trimming cost V 5 bases and J 3 bases, with 20 bases left between them. CDR1 GTSNPN and CDR2 SVGIG come from the germline V gene (reference sequence). The CDR3 sequence is 15 residues long. CDR3 sequence: CAWCPLGARGYEQYF. The CDR3 bases are TGTGCCTGGTGTCCGTTAGGGGCGCGGGGCTACGAGCAGTACTTC.

Only one count was recorded for this clone. The chain joins TRBV4-3 to TRBJ2-7; 8 bases are shared with TRBD2. This CDR3 contains 16 residues. From germline, CDR1 is LGHNA and CDR2 YSLEER. Trimming at V came to 2 bases and at J to 3 bases, leaving 9 bases not matched to a gene. For the CDR3, the DNA is TGCGCCAGCAGCCAATCGCTAGCGGGCCCCTACTACGAGCAGTACTTC. As protein: CASSQSLAGPYYEQYF.

The chain has TRBV5-1 and TRBJ2-3, with D maybe TRBD2 (6 bases). Trimming cost V 4 bases and J 0 bases, with 12 bases left between them. Germline lookup yields CDR1 SGHRS and CDR2 YFSETQ. This CDR3 comprises 15 residues. CDR3 in DNA: TGCGCCAGCAGCCTGCTCGGGGGTAGCACAGATACGCAGTATTTT. It is translated as CASSLLGGSTDTQYF.

This clone appeared once. The chain has TRBV19 and TRBJ2-1; TRBD2 matches at 8 bases. There are 17 residues in the CDR3. Germline CDR1 reads LNHDA; CDR2 reads SQIVND (reference sequence). The trim removed 1 base at V and 3 bases at J, leaving 8 bases unmatched. The CDR3 sequence is CASSIGDSGAYYNEQFF. In DNA, the CDR3 is TGTGCCAGTAGTATAGGAGATAGCGGGGCCTACTACAATGAGCAGTTCTTC.

The chain has TRBV12-5 and TRBJ2-1, with D perhaps matching TRBD1 (5 bases). The CDR3 is 14 amino acids. The V gene lost 4 bases and the J gene lost 1 base, with 8 bases spanning the gap. Germline CDR1 LGHNT, CDR2 FRNRAP. The CDR3 coding sequence is TGTGCTAGTGGTTCAGGGATGTCCTACAATGAGCAGTTCTTC. Amino acids: CASGSGMSYNEQFF.

The rearrangement uses TRBV6-1 and TRBJ2-4; 13 bases match TRBD2. The V gene end was trimmed by 3 bases and the J gene end by 8 bases; junction bases not matched to a gene: 7. Germline CDR1 reads MNHNS; CDR2 reads SASEGT. The CDR3 totals 16 residues. Here the CDR3 reads CASSDPGLAGIDIQYF. The CDR3 DNA sequence: TGTGCCAGCAGTGACCCGGGACTAGCGGGAATTGACATTCAGTACTTC.

V is TRBV7-2 and J is TRBJ2-1; 10 bases are shared with TRBD2. The CDR3 runs to 16 residues. Unmatched junction bases numbered 7, after V lost 3 bases and J lost 5 bases. Per germline, CDR1 SGHTA and CDR2 FQGNSA. CDR3 amino acids: CASSFRWLAGDNEQFF. The CDR3 coding sequence is TGTGCCAGCAGCTTTAGGTGGCTAGCGGGGGACAATGAGCAGTTCTTC.

This chain links TRBV12-5 with TRBJ2-2; 9 bases are shared with TRBD1. Germline trimming cut 3 bases from V and 0 bases from J; bases unmatched to any gene: 2. This CDR3 is 16 amino acids long. The V gene's germline CDR1 is LGHNT and CDR2 FRNRAP. CDR3 in DNA: TGTGCTAGTGGTTTAAGGACAGGGGCGAACACCGGGGAGCTGTTTTTT. Its protein product is CASGLRTGANTGELFF.

V is TRBV6-6 and J is TRBJ1-2; 7 bases agree with TRBD1. Germline values: CDR1 MNHNY, CDR2 SVGAGI (reference sequence). The J segment lost 8 bases and the V segment lost 6 bases, leaving 6 bases of the junction unmatched. The CDR3 contains 12 residues. CDR3 nucleotides: TGTGCCAGCAGGTCAGGGGGAGTAGGCTACACCTTC. Translated, it gives CASRSGGVGYTF.

V gene TRBV2 combines with J gene TRBJ2-3; 8 nucleotides agree with TRBD2. Looked up from germline, CDR1 is SNHLY and CDR2 is FYNNEI. CDR3 size: 15 residues. V lost 7 bases, J lost 2 bases, and 8 bases stayed unmatched. In DNA form, the CDR3 reads TGTGCCAGCACCGGGGGGGGGACTTACACAGATACGCAGTATTTT. Protein: CASTGGGTYTDTQYF.

The V and J genes are TRBV30 and TRBJ2-1; 16 bases line up with TRBD2. This CDR3 region has 16 residues. J was trimmed by 5 bases and V by 3 bases; bases with no gene match: 4. Germline CDR1 reads GTSNPN; CDR2 reads SVGIG (reference sequence). CDR3 sequence: CAWSRGLAGGDNEQFF. As DNA, the CDR3 is TGTGCCTGGAGCCGGGGACTAGCGGGAGGGGACAATGAGCAGTTCTTC.